A selection of T cell receptor beta chains follows, all from one sample in a study of neurological immune-mediated disorders. Via MiXCR, TCRdb re-called the 5' RACE reads, giving one row per CDR3 protein. The table shows approximately 24,000 distinct CDR3 sequences, with around 15% occurring only once. Sequences were obtained from PBMCs. These receptors all come from a middle-aged woman with HTLV-1-associated myelopathy (HAM/TSP). The CDR3 runs from the conserved cysteine through the conserved F or W. The D gene is left open where the match is weak. Not all rows give a size; the values are once, few, many and, for expanded clones, a class.

>many|TRBV28|.|TRBJ1-2
TGTGCCAGCAGGGCCTCTACAGTGTATGGCTACACCTTC
CASRASTVYGYTF
>many|TRBV11-2|.|TRBJ1-2
TGTGCCAGCAGCTTAGATTGGCAAAACGGGGGCGGCTATGGCTACACCTTC
CASSLDWQNGGGYGYTF
>many|TRBV12-3/TRBV12-4|TRBD1|TRBJ2-3
TGTGCCAGCAGAGACAGGGGGCTGGCAGATACGCAGTATTTT
CASRDRGLADTQYF
>many|TRBV9|.|TRBJ2-7
TGTGCCAGCAGCGACGGGAGAGGGTACGAGCAGTACTTC
CASSDGRGYEQYF
>many|TRBV7-8|.|TRBJ1-1
TGTGCCAGCAGCTTAGGGGGGGTCCGCTCTGAAGCTTTCTTT
CASSLGGVRSEAFF
>many|TRBV5-1|.|TRBJ2-1
TGCGCCAGCAGCTCCCTTAGCGGAAATGAGCAGTTCTTC
CASSSLSGNEQFF
>many|TRBV18|.|TRBJ1-1
TGTGCCAGCTCACCGCCAGGGGCCAACACTGAAGCTTTCTTT
CASSPPGANTEAFF
>many|TRBV28|.|TRBJ1-1
TGTGCCAGCAGTTTATCGGGACTGGAGGCTTTCTTT
CASSLSGLEAFF
>many|TRBV3-1|TRBD2|TRBJ2-2
TGTGCCAGCGTACTAGCGGGGGGGAACACCGGGGAGCTGTTTTTT
CASVLAGGNTGELFF
>many|TRBV20-1|TRBD2|TRBJ2-1
TGCAGTGCTAGAGGGGATCCTAGCGGGGGGGCCTGGTTTGGGAATGAGCAGTTCTTC
CSARGDPSGGAWFGNEQFF
>many|TRBV15|.|TRBJ1-5
TGTGCCACCAGCAGAGCCGTGGGTGGCCAGCCCCAGCATTTT
CATSRAVGGQPQHF
>many|TRBV20-1|TRBD2|TRBJ2-3
TGCAGTGCTACGGGACTAGCCGCAGATACGCAGTATTTT
CSATGLAADTQYF
>many|TRBV7-9|.|TRBJ2-7
TGTGCCAGCAGCTTAGCAGCAGGGGTCGGCGAGCAGTACTTC
CASSLAAGVGEQYF
>many|TRBV20-1|TRBD1|TRBJ1-4
TGCAGTGCAAGTGGACAGGGGGCGCTTCATGAAAAACTGTTTTTT
CSASGQGALHEKLFF
>many|TRBV18|.|TRBJ2-7
TGTGCCAGCTCACTTGGTCGGGGAAACGAGCAGTACTTC
CASSLGRGNEQYF
>many|TRBV11-2|TRBD2|TRBJ2-2
TGTGCCAGCAGCCCCTCTAGCGGGGGGGATGCCGGGGAGCTGTTTTTT
CASSPSSGGDAGELFF
>many|TRBV28|.|TRBJ1-6
TGTGCCAGCATAGGGGGAGGACGATCACCCCTCCACTTT
CASIGGGRSPLHF
>.|TRBV11-3|.|TRBJ1-4
TGTGCCAGCAGCTTAGCACCGAATGAAAAACTGTTTTTT
CASSLAPNEKLFF
>.|TRBV6-1|TRBD1|TRBJ2-2
TGTGCCAGCAGTGAATCCGGGACAGGACTCCCCGGGGAGCTGTTTTTT
CASSESGTGLPGELFF
>many|TRBV29-1|.|TRBJ1-1
TGCAGCGTGACCGGGACACCAAACACTGAAGCTTTCTTT
CSVTGTPNTEAFF
>many|TRBV6-1|.|TRBJ1-6
TGTGCCAGCACGAGACAGGTGGATAATTCACCCCTCCACTTT
CASTRQVDNSPLHF
>.|TRBV12-3/TRBV12-4|.|TRBJ1-4
TGTGCCAGCGGTGCGGTCCTGGGTGAAAAACTGTTTTTT
CASGAVLGEKLFF
>many|TRBV28|.|TRBJ1-5
TGTGCCAGCGGGCAGGGGATATCTCAGCCCCAGCATTTT
CASGQGISQPQHF
>many|TRBV7-2|TRBD2|TRBJ2-1
TGTGCCAGCAGCTCGGGACTAGCGGGAACCAATGAGCAGTTCTTC
CASSSGLAGTNEQFF
>many|TRBV20-1|TRBD2|TRBJ2-5
TGCAGTGCTATAGGGACTAGCGGGGGTTTAGATGAGACCCAGTACTTC
CSAIGTSGGLDETQYF
>many|TRBV7-2|TRBD1|TRBJ2-2
TGTGCCAGCAGCTTAAGCGGACAGGGTTACACCGGGGAGCTGTTTTTT
CASSLSGQGYTGELFF
>many|TRBV30|TRBD1|TRBJ1-5
TGTGCCTGGTCTCGGGACAGGGTCGGCCTCAGCAATCAGCCCCAGCATTTT
CAWSRDRVGLSNQPQHF
>many|TRBV27|.|TRBJ1-5
TGTGCCAGCAGTTTAACAGGGAGTCAGCCCCAGCATTTT
CASSLTGSQPQHF
>many|TRBV6-1|TRBD2|TRBJ2-5
TGTGCCAGCAGTGAAAGACTAGCGGGGGAACAAGAGACCCAGTACTTC
CASSERLAGEQETQYF
>many|TRBV5-6|TRBD1|TRBJ1-4
TGTGCCAGCAGCGAGGGACAGCCAGGGACTAATGAAAAACTGTTTTTT
CASSEGQPGTNEKLFF
>many|TRBV20-1|.|TRBJ2-2
TGCAGTGCCCTTGGGGGGGCCGGGAACACCGGGAAGCTGTTTTTT
CSALGGAGNTGKLFF
>many|TRBV28|TRBD1|TRBJ1-3
TGTGCCAGCAGTAACCGGGACAGGGTTTCGGGAAACACCATATATTTT
CASSNRDRVSGNTIYF
>many|TRBV5-1|.|TRBJ2-5
TGCGCCAGCAGCTTCTCCGGAAGAGAGACCCAGTACTTC
CASSFSGRETQYF
>many|TRBV7-7|TRBD1|TRBJ2-2
TGTGCCAGCAGCCCGACAGGGATTGCGAACACCGGGGAGCTGTTTTTT
CASSPTGIANTGELFF
>.|TRBV20-1|.|TRBJ2-3
TGCAGTGCTAGTGGGGGGGGCCGTACAGATACGCAGTATTTT
CSASGGGRTDTQYF
>many|TRBV12-3/TRBV12-4|.|TRBJ2-5
TGTGCCAGCAGTCCCCGGACTGGGGGGGAGACCCAGTACTTC
CASSPRTGGETQYF
>many|TRBV7-8|.|TRBJ1-1
TGTGCCAGCAGCCTAACCTTGGACACTGAAGCTTTCTTT
CASSLTLDTEAFF
>many|TRBV20-1|.|TRBJ2-7
TGCAGTGCCAGGGCCCCCAGAGGAGCCGAGCAGTACTTC
CSARAPRGAEQYF
>.|TRBV4-1|.|TRBJ2-1
TGCGCCAGCAGCCAAGATCATAACAGCCTGCAGTTCTTC
CASSQDHNSLQFF
>many|TRBV2|TRBD1|TRBJ2-3
TGTGCCAGCTATCGGACAGGGCCCACAGATACGCAGTATTTT
CASYRTGPTDTQYF
>.|TRBV10-3|TRBD2|TRBJ2-5
TGTGCCATCAGAAGTAGCGGGGGGGCGCAAGAGACCCAGTACTTC
CAIRSSGGAQETQYF
>many|TRBV20-1|.|TRBJ1-1
TGCAGTGCTAGACCCCAGACAGGGAACACTGAAGCTTTCTTT
CSARPQTGNTEAFF
>many|TRBV15|.|TRBJ2-1
TGTGCCACCAGCAGAGATCGGGCAGGCAGCTACAATGAGCAGTTCTTC
CATSRDRAGSYNEQFF
>many|TRBV5-1|.|TRBJ2-1
TGCGCCAGCAGCCTACAGGCCCGGAGCTCCTACAATGAGCAGTTCTTC
CASSLQARSSYNEQFF
>many|TRBV7-2|.|TRBJ1-2
TGTGCCAGCAGCTCCGTCAGAACATATGGCTACACCTTC
CASSSVRTYGYTF
>.|TRBV15|.|TRBJ2-1
TGTGCCACCAGCAGAGATAGCGGACAGACCCGTCTCCAACAGACCCAGTTCTTC
CATSRDSGQTRLQQTQFF
>many|TRBV20-1|.|TRBJ2-5
TGCAGTGCTAGTCGCCCCCGCCAAGAGACCCAGTACTTC
CSASRPRQETQYF
>.|TRBV24-1|.|TRBJ2-2
TGTGTCACCAGTGATTTTATAACCGGGGAGCTGTTTTTT
CVTSDFITGELFF
>many|TRBV3-1|TRBD2|TRBJ2-3
TGTGCCAGCAGCACGCGGGGGGGCACAGATACGCAGTATTTT
CASSTRGGTDTQYF
>many|TRBV18|TRBD1|TRBJ2-1
TGTGCCAGCTCACCCCGGGACAGGCTAAACAATGAGCAGTTCTTC
CASSPRDRLNNEQFF
>many|TRBV20-1|TRBD1|TRBJ2-1
TGCAGTGCTAGCCTACAGGGGCCGCATGAGCAGTTCTTC
CSASLQGPHEQFF